Sequencing of this T cell receptor (beta chain) was carried out in a study of blood T cell repertoires in COVID-19. The table came from immunoSEQ multiplex PCR; TCRdb's copy has only in-frame clones and leaves some out. Among 200,000 to 250,000 clones, 70% to 90% were seen once, and the ten largest hold approximately 6.1%. V lost 5 bases and J lost 1, with 13 bases in between. Germline V CDR1 and CDR2: SGHTA, FQGTGA. This CDR3 has 15 residues. The source is a man older than 75 with acute or convalescent COVID-19. Sequencing was performed on peripheral blood. This sequence joins TRBV7-3 and TRBJ2-3, with no clear D. CDR3 sequence reads: CASSLRVVGTDTQYF. The CDR3 coding sequence is TGTGCCAGCAGCCTTCGGGTTGTAGGCACAGATACGCAGTATTTT.